Presented here are 23 T cell receptor beta chains from one specimen sequenced in a study of response to subunit inactivated influenza vaccine. TCRdb re-derived calls from the RT-PCR reads in MiXCR, one entry per CDR3 protein. The sample carries some 520,000 distinct CDR3 sequences, 15% to 20% recorded once. The sample was CD4+ T cells sorted from PBMCs, taken less than 25 months after vaccination. These receptors all stem from a man between 50 and 69 years old who received an inactivated influenza vaccine.

V gene TRBV18 combines with J gene TRBJ1-5; D is ambiguous. Germline-derived CDR1 and CDR2 are KGHSH and LQKENI. V lost 3 bases and J lost 10, with 16 bases in between. This CDR3 is 14 amino acids long. The CDR3, as DNA: TGTGCCAGCTCACCTCCCTCCGGGGTGGGTCCCCAGCATTTT. Amino acids: CASSPPSGVGPQHF.

This clonotype has a handful of counts. CDR3 coding DNA: TGCGCCAGCAGCCAGACGCCATACACCGGGGAGCTGTTTTTT. Amino acid sequence: CASSQTPYTGELFF. The V and J genes are TRBV4-3 and TRBJ2-2; D call uncertain. The ends were cut back, 3 bases at V and 3 bases at J, with 8 bases in the middle. Germline CDR1 reads LGHNA; CDR2 reads YSLEER. This CDR3 is 14 amino acids long.

This clonotype was seen a few times. V is TRBV10-3 and J is TRBJ2-3; TRBD2 matches 8 bases. This CDR3 has 13 residues. Germline loops: CDR1 ENHRY, CDR2 SYGVKD. V lost 11 bases and J lost 2; bases outside the gene matches: 6. The CDR3: CAVQLAATDTQYF. For the CDR3, the DNA is TGTGCCGTGCAACTAGCGGCCACAGATACGCAGTATTTT.

As concerns this clonotype: The conserved phenylalanine or tryptophan normally closing the CDR3 is absent here, so this likely arose from a read error. The chain couples TRBV2 to TRBJ2-7; D might be TRBD1 (6 bases). The germline V gene encodes CDR1 SNHLY and CDR2 FYNNEI. The CDR3 contains 13 residues. V lost 6 bases, J lost 0 bases, and 9 bases lay in between. The CDR3 sequence: CASRQGPSYEQYS. For the CDR3, the DNA is TGTGCCAGCAGGCAGGGGCCCTCCTACGAGCAGTACTCC.

This clonotype was observed many times. The chain employs TRBV28 and TRBJ2-1; the D call may be TRBD1 or TRBD2 (5 bases each). Germline CDR1 reads MDHEN; CDR2 reads SYDVKM. V dropped 2 bases and J dropped 2 bases, with 10 bases sitting between them. CDR3 size: 15 residues. The DNA of the CDR3 is TGTGCCAGCAGTTTAACCGGGACGACCTACAATGAGCAGTTCTTC. Its protein product is CASSLTGTTYNEQFF. The full variable domain, its missing parts supplied by reference TRBV28 and TRBJ2-1, is DVKVTQSSRYLVKRTGEKVFLECVQDMDHENMFWYRQDPGLGLRLIYFSYDVKMKEKGDIPEGYSVSREKKERFSLILESASTNQTSMYLCASSLTGTTYNEQFFGPGTRLTVL.

This clonotype was seen a few times. V is TRBV11-2 and J is TRBJ1-1; TRBD1 agrees at 7 bases. CDR3 length: 15 residues. The ends lost 5 bases at V and 6 bases at J; junction bases unmatched: 12. Germline V gives CDR1 SGHAT, CDR2 FQNNGV. The DNA for the CDR3 is TGTGCCAGCAGCGTTTCGACAGGGTTCGAGGCTGAAGCTTTCTTT. This gives the protein CASSVSTGFEAEAFF.

In its sample, this clonotype was seen a few times. The chain has TRBV20-1 and TRBJ2-5, with D possibly TRBD2 on 6 matching bases. CDR1 and CDR2 (germline): DFQATT, SNEGSKA (reference sequence). The CDR3 is 16 residues long. Deletions cut 1 base from V and 2 bases from J, with 17 bases between. Here the CDR3 DNA reads TGCAGTGCTAGAGTCCCGACCCTCGGGGGACAAGAGACCCAGTACTTC. Protein: CSARVPTLGGQETQYF.

CDR3: CASSFRGTPYNEQFF. The CDR3 bases are TGTGCCAGCAGCTTCCGGGGGACCCCCTACAATGAGCAGTTCTTC. The chain recombines TRBV5-8 with TRBJ2-1; a possible D gene is TRBD2 (6 bases). CDR3 size: 15 residues. Trimming cost V 2 bases and J 2 bases, with 11 bases left between them. Germline V gives CDR1 SGHTS, CDR2 YDEGEE.

The V gene is TRBV30, the J gene TRBJ2-3; D is unclear. This CDR3 region has 11 residues. Looked up from germline, CDR1 is GTSNPN and CDR2 is SVGIG (reference sequence). Trimming stripped 5 bases from V and 5 bases from J, with 8 bases between. Here the CDR3 DNA reads TGTGCCTGGGGTCGCTTAGATACGCAGTATTTT. Its protein is CAWGRLDTQYF.

This clonotype was recorded once. The rearrangement joins TRBV6-2 or TRBV6-3 to TRBJ2-2, with D perhaps being TRBD1 or TRBD2 (6 bases each). V gave up 3 bases and J gave up 0 bases, with 14 bases separating them. The CDR3 contains 17 residues. Germline V gene sequence: CDR1 MNHEY, CDR2 SVGEGT. This CDR3 is CASSYKTGAANTGELFF. The CDR3 nucleotides are TGTGCCAGCAGTTATAAAACGGGGGCCGCGAACACCGGGGAGCTGTTTTTT.

The chain combines TRBV27 with TRBJ2-2; unclear D gene. Looked up from germline, CDR1 is MNHEY and CDR2 is SMNVEV (reference sequence). The CDR3 is 11 residues long. V was clipped by 6 bases and J by 6 bases, with 5 bases between them. Here the CDR3 DNA reads TGTGCCAGCAGGGATTCCGGGGAGCTGTTTTTT. Residues: CASRDSGELFF.

This clonotype was detected a few times. The rearrangement joins TRBV12-3 or TRBV12-4 to TRBJ2-1, with 13 bases aligning to TRBD2. The CDR3 runs 19 residues. With 1 base clipped from V and 1 base from J, the junction kept 7 bases outside the gene matches. The CDR3 reads CASSLGELAGGPSYNEQFF. In nucleotides, the CDR3 is TGTGCCAGCAGTTTAGGAGAACTAGCGGGAGGGCCGTCCTACAATGAGCAGTTCTTC.

This clonotype appeared a few times. J is TRBJ2-1 and V is TRBV7-3; D is uncertain. Germline CDR1 reads SGHTA; CDR2 reads FQGTGA. V shed 2 bases and J shed 5 bases, with 4 bases lying between them. The CDR3 has 12 residues. CDR3 bases: TGTGCCAGCAGCTTACAGGACAATGAGCAGTTCTTC. The encoded protein is CASSLQDNEQFF.

This clonotype was seen many times. The rearrangement uses TRBV7-7 and TRBJ2-3, with 15 bases fitting TRBD2. The CDR3 extends over 16 amino acids. The germline CDR1 and CDR2 sequences are SSHAT and FNYEAQ (reference sequence). V lost 3 bases and J lost 3; bases outside the gene matches: 1. DNA of the CDR3: TGTGCCAGCAGCTTGGGACTAGCGGGAGGAACAGATACGCAGTATTTT. Translating it yields CASSLGLAGGTDTQYF.

Only a few counts were recorded for this clonotype. J is TRBJ2-1 and V is TRBV9; 13 bases are a match to TRBD2. The germline V gene encodes CDR1 SGDLS and CDR2 YYNGEE. CDR3 length: 17 amino acids. V lost 3 bases and J lost 2; bases outside the gene matches: 5. CDR3 protein: CASSARTSGRTYNEQFF. As DNA, the CDR3 is TGTGCCAGCAGCGCCAGGACTAGCGGGAGAACCTACAATGAGCAGTTCTTC.

The chain uses TRBV20-1 and TRBJ2-3, with TRBD2 matching 8 bases. The V gene's germline CDR1 is DFQATT and CDR2 SNEGSKA (reference sequence). V shed 4 bases, J shed 5 bases, and the junction held 8 bases outside the gene matches. This CDR3 is built from 14 residues. The CDR3 region has the DNA TGCAGTGCTACCAGCGGGGGTACAGTAGATACGCAGTATTTT. Encoded protein: CSATSGGTVDTQYF.

This clonotype was counted at least ten times. The J gene is TRBJ2-7, the V gene TRBV7-8; 9 nucleotides align to TRBD2. Germline values: CDR1 SGHVS, CDR2 FQNEAQ. V was pared by 3 bases and J by 5 bases, with 5 bases of the junction left unmatched. This CDR3 contains 14 residues. The CDR3 is CASSFSGRIDEQYF. The CDR3 DNA sequence: TGTGCCAGCAGCTTTAGCGGGAGAATTGACGAGCAGTACTTC.

The V and J genes are TRBV7-9 and TRBJ2-4, with no clear D. V lost 4 bases and J lost 0, with 10 bases in between. This CDR3 spans 15 amino acids. Germline values: CDR1 SEHNR, CDR2 FQNEAQ (reference sequence). CDR3 sequence reads: CASSSSFLAKNIQYF. The CDR3 coding sequence is TGTGCCAGCAGCTCTAGTTTCCTAGCCAAAAACATTCAGTACTTC. The full variable domain, in which reference TRBV7-9 and TRBJ2-4 provide the parts outside the CDR3, is DTGVSQNPRHKITKRGQNVTFRCDPISEHNRLYWYRQTLGQGPEFLTYFQNEAQLEKSRLLSDRFSAERPKGSFSTLEIQRTEQGDSAMYLCASSSSFLAKNIQYFGAGTRLSVL.

This rearrangement joins TRBV4-1 to TRBJ1-3; D is uncertain. The CDR3 is 14 residues long. CDR1 is MGHRA and CDR2 is YSYEKL in the germline V gene. Between the trimmed V and J ends, which lost 0 bases and 3 bases, there was a span of 6 bases. CDR3 sequence: CASSQEDFGNTIYF. CDR3 DNA: TGCGCCAGCAGCCAAGAAGACTTTGGAAACACCATATATTTT.

The chain employs TRBV20-1 and TRBJ2-3, with D possibly being TRBD2 (5 bases). Germline CDR1 reads DFQATT; CDR2 reads SNEGSKA (reference sequence). V lost 0 bases and J lost 1, with 14 bases in between. CDR3 length: 16 residues. CDR3 amino acids: CSARDYLGAGTDTQYF. The CDR3 nucleotides are TGCAGTGCTAGAGATTACCTCGGAGCGGGCACAGATACGCAGTATTTT.

The rearrangement links TRBV28 to TRBJ1-6; D is perhaps TRBD1 (5 bases). Germline V gives CDR1 MDHEN, CDR2 SYDVKM. Trimming removed 6 bases at V and 6 bases at J, with 18 bases between. CDR3 length: 16 amino acids. Here the CDR3 reads CASSPGGGRINSPLHF. CDR3 bases: TGTGCCAGCAGCCCCGGTGGGGGACGGATTAATTCACCCCTCCACTTT.

This clonotype came up many times. Written as DNA, the CDR3 is TGTGCCAGCAGCTCATTACTACAGGTAGGCGGCTTGAACACTGAAGCTTTCTTT. Translating gives CASSSLLQVGGLNTEAFF. This sequence joins TRBV5-6 and TRBJ1-1; D might be TRBD1 (5 bases). The V end lost 3 bases, the J end lost 0 bases, and 21 bases lay between the germline ends. CDR1 and CDR2 from the germline V gene are SGHDT and YYEEEE. This CDR3 is 18 amino acids long. The entire variable domain, with the rest obtained from reference TRBV5-6 and TRBJ1-1, is as follows: DAGVTQSPTHLIKTRGQQVTLRCSPKSGHDTVSWYQQALGQGPQFIFQYYEEEERQRGNFPDRFSGHQFPNYSSELNVNALLLGDSALYLCASSSLLQVGGLNTEAFFGQGTRLTVV.

In its sample, this clonotype was seen a few times. The V call is TRBV5-6, the J call TRBJ2-3; 7 bases are shared with TRBD2. After removal of 4 bases from V and 7 bases from J, the junction contained 9 bases not matched to a gene. The germline V gene has CDR1 SGHDT and CDR2 YYEEEE. This CDR3 spans 14 amino acids. The DNA for the CDR3 is TGTGCCAGCAGCCTCCAGGGCGGGAGAAATACGCAGTATTTT. Its translation: CASSLQGGRNTQYF.